The 5 T cell receptor beta chains listed next were all sequenced from one sample in a study of T cells after yellow fever vaccination (dated by TCRdb to about 2019). The treatment or condition label here, explained by the study, means: live attenuated yellow fever vaccine strain. The library relied on 5' RACE. Sequencing took place on an Illumina HiSeq 2500. Clones were called with MiXCR by TCRdb after fastp trimmed the public reads at Q25, and only in-frame beta chains were retained. Under each unique CDR3 protein, matching rows form one entry showing the most common genes and DNA. The sample has approximately 300,000 distinct CDR3 sequences on record, roughly 8.7% of them singletons. Clones ranked in the top ten supply approximately 18% of the sample. The sequencing used PBMCs, collected on the day of the first yellow fever vaccination. These receptors were collected from a man younger than 30 who received the YFV17D yellow fever vaccine.

Turning to this clonotype: Relative to the germline gene, one junction end is altered; a read error may explain this. V and J are TRBV5-6 and TRBJ2-1; 9 nucleotides align to TRBD2. The CDR3 consists of 13 residues. Germline V gene data show CDR1 as SGHDT and CDR2 as YYEEEE. CDR3 DNA sequence: TGTGCCAGCAGCTCGGGACTAGCAAATGAGCTGTTCTTC. As protein: CASSSGLANELFF.

The CDR3: CASSPRRQGSGYTF. CDR3 DNA sequence: TGTGCCAGCAGTCCTAGACGACAGGGGTCTGGCTACACCTTC. V usage is TRBV6-2 or TRBV6-3 and J usage is TRBJ1-2; 8 bases match TRBD1. CDR1 and CDR2 (germline): MNHEY, SVGEGT. The CDR3 extends over 14 amino acids. Trimming took 5 bases from V and 7 from J; bases not matched to a gene: 9.

V and J are TRBV20-1 and TRBJ1-2; maybe TRBD1 (6 bases). Germline CDR1 and CDR2: DFQATT and SNEGSKA (reference sequence). The CDR3 spans 14 residues. With 4 bases removed from V and 4 bases from J, the gap between germline ends came to 16 bases. CDR3 coding DNA: TGCAGTGCTAATAATCAGGAAGGGGGCTATGGCTACACCTTC. Amino acid sequence: CSANNQEGGYGYTF.

This clonotype was seen a few times. This chain uses TRBV5-1 with TRBJ1-4; D unresolved. The CDR3 consists of 16 residues. CDR1 and CDR2 from the germline V gene are SGHRS and YFSETQ. V lost 4 bases to trimming and J lost 6 bases, with 19 bases between them. CDR3 amino acids: CASSPGRRRDDEKLFF. DNA for the CDR3: TGCGCCAGCAGCCCAGGACGAAGACGTGATGATGAAAAACTGTTTTTT.

This clonotype was observed a handful of times. The gene calls are TRBV15 and TRBJ1-1; D not certain. The V end lost 0 bases, the J end lost 2 bases, and 7 bases lay between the germline ends. Germline CDR1 and CDR2: LNHNV and YYDKDF (reference sequence). The CDR3 has 14 residues. The CDR3 DNA follows: TGTGCCACCAGCAGAGAAGTCCGAAACACTGAAGCTTTCTTT. Protein product: CATSREVRNTEAFF.